This T cell receptor (beta chain) was documented in a study of blood T cell repertoires in COVID-19. Measured with immunoSEQ multiplex PCR; TCRdb has only the in-frame clones, and not every one. The table records 210,000 or so clones, about 88% of them present only once. The source material was peripheral blood. The clonotype was recovered from a woman aged 40 to 50 who had recovered from COVID-19.

The DNA for the CDR3 is TGTGCCAGCAGCGAGGGACAGGGGGCCCGAAATGAGCAGTTCTTC. It specifies CASSEGQGARNEQFF. The chain couples TRBV7-9 to TRBJ2-1; 12 bases are shared with TRBD1. The length of the CDR3 is 15 residues. From germline, CDR1 is SEHNR and CDR2 FQNEAQ (reference sequence). V lost 5 bases and J lost 7; bases outside the gene matches: 6.